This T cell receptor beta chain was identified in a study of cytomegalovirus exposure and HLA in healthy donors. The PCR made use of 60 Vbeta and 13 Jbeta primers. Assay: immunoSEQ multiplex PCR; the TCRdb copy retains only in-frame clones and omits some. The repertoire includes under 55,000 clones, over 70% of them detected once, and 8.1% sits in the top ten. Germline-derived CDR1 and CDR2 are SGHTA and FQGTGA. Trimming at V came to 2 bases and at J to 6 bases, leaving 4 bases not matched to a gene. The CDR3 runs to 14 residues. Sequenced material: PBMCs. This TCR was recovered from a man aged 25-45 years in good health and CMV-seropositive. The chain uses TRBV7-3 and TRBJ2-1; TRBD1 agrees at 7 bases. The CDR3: CASSLWAGGNEQFF. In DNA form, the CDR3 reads TGTGCCAGCAGCTTATGGGCAGGGGGCAATGAGCAGTTCTTC.